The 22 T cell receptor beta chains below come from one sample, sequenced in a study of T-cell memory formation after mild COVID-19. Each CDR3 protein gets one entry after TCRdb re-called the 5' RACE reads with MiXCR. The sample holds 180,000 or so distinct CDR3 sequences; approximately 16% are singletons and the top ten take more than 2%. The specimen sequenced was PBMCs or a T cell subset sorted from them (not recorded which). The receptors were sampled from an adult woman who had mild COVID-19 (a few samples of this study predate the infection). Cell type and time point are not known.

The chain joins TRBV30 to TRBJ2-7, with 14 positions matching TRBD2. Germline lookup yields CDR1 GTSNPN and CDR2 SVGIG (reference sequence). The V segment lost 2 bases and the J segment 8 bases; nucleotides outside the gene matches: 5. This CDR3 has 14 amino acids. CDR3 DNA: TGTGCCTGGAGTCCGGGACTAGCGGGAGACCAGCAGTACTTC. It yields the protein CAWSPGLAGDQQYF. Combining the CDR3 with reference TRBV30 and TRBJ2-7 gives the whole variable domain SQTIHQWPATLVQPVGSPLSLECTVEGTSNPNLYWYRQAAGRGLQLLFYSVGIGQISSEVPQNLSASRPQDRQFILSSKKLLLSDSGFYLCAWSPGLAGDQQYFGPGTRLTVT.

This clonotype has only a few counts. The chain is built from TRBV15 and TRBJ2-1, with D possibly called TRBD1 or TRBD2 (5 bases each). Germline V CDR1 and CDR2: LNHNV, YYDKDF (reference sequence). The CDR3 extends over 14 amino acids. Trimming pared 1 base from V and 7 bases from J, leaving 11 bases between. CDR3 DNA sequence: TGTGCCACCAGCAGAGTGAGAGGGGTGAATGAGCAGTTCTTC. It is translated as CATSRVRGVNEQFF. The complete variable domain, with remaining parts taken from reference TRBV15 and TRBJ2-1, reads DAMVIQNPRYQVTQFGKPVTLSCSQTLNHNVMYWYQQKSSQAPKLLFHYYDKDFNNEADTPDNFQSRRPNTSFCFLDIRSPGLGDTAMYLCATSRVRGVNEQFFGPGTRLTVL.

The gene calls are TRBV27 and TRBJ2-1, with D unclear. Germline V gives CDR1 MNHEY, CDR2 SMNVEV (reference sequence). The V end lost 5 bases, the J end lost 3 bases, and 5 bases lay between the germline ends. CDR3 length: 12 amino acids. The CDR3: CASSHSYNEQFF. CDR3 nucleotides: TGTGCCAGCAGTCATAGCTACAATGAGCAGTTCTTC.

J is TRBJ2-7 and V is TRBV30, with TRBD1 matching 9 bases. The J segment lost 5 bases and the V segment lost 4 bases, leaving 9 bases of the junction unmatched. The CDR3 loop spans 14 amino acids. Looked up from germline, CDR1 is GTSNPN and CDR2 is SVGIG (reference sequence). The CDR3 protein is CAWTKQGARNEQYF. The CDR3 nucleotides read TGTGCCTGGACGAAACAGGGGGCGCGCAACGAGCAGTACTTC.

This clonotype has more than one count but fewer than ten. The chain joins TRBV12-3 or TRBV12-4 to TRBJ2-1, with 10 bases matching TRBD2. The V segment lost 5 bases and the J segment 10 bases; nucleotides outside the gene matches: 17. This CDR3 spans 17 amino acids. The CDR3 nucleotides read TGTGCCAGCAGTCCACCCCCGAGCGGGAGGGTCCCGGGGGAGCAGTTCTTC. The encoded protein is CASSPPPSGRVPGEQFF.

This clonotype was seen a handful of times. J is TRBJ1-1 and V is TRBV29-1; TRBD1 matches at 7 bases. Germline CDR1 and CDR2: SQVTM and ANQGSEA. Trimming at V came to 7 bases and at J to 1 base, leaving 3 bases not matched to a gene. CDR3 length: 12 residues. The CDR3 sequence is CSGGQQNTEAFF. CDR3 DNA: TGCAGCGGGGGACAGCAGAACACTGAAGCTTTCTTT.

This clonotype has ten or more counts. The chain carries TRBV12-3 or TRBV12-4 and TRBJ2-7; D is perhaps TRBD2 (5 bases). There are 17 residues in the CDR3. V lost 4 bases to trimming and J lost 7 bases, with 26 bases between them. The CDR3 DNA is TGTGCCAGCAGTTCCCCCGGGAACACGACGAGACTTCGGGAGCAGTACTTC. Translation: CASSSPGNTTRLREQYF.

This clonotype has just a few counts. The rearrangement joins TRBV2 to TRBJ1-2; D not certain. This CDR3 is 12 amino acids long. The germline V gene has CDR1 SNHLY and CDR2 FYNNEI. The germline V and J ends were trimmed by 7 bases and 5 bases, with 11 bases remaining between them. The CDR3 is CASKAGGYGYTF. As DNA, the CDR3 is TGTGCCAGCAAAGCGGGCGGGTATGGCTACACCTTC. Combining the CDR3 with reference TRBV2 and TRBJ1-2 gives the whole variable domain EPEVTQTPSHQVTQMGQEVILRCVPISNHLYFYWYRQILGQKVEFLVSFYNNEISEKSEIFDDQFSVERPDGSNFTLKIRSTKLEDSAMYFCASKAGGYGYTFGSGTRLTVV.

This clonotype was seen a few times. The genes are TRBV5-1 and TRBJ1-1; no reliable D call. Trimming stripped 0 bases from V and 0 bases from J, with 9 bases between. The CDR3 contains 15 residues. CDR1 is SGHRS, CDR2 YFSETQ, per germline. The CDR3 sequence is CASSLAGRMNTEAFF. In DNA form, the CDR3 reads TGCGCCAGCAGCTTGGCAGGAAGAATGAACACTGAAGCTTTCTTT.

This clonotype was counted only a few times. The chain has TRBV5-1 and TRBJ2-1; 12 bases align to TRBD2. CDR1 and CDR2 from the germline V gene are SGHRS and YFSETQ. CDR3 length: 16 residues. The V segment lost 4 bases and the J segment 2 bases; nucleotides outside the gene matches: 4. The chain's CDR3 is CASSHGLAGTYNEQFF. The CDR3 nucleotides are TGCGCCAGCAGCCACGGACTAGCGGGAACCTACAATGAGCAGTTCTTC. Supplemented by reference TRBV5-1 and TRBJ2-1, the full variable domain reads KAGVTQTPRYLIKTRGQQVTLSCSPISGHRSVSWYQQTPGQGLQFLFEYFSETQRNKGNFPGRFSGRQFSNSRSEMNVSTLELGDSALYLCASSHGLAGTYNEQFFGPGTRLTVL.

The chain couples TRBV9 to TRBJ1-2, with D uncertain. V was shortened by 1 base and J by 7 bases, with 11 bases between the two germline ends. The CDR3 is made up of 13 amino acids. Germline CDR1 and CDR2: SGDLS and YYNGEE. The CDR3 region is CASSVRRTGGYTF. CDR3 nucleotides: TGTGCCAGCAGCGTAAGGAGAACCGGTGGCTACACCTTC. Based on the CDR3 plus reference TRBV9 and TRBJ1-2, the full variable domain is DSGVTQTPKHLITATGQRVTLRCSPRSGDLSVYWYQQSLDQGLQFLIQYYNGEERAKGNILERFSAQQFPDLHSELNLSSLELGDSALYFCASSVRRTGGYTFGSGTRLTVV.

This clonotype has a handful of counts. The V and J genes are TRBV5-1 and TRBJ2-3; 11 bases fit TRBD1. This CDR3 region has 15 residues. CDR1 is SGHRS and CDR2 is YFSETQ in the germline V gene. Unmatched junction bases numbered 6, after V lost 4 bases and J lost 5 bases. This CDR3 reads CASSAGTGGVDTQYF. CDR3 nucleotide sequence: TGCGCCAGCAGCGCCGGGACAGGGGGAGTAGATACGCAGTATTTT.

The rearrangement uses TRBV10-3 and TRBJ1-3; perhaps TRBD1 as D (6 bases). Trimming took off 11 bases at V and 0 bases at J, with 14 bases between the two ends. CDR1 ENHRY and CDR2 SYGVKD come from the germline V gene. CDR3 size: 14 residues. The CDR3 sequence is CASGGRSSGNTIYF. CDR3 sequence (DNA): TGTGCCTCCGGGGGCAGGAGCTCTGGAAACACCATATATTTT.

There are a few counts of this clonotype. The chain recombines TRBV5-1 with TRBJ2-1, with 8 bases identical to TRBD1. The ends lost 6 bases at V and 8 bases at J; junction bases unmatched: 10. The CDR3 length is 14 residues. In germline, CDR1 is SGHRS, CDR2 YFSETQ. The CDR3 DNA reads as TGCGCCAGCATGGCCGGCAGGGGGCAATATGAGCAGTTCTTC. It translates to CASMAGRGQYEQFF.

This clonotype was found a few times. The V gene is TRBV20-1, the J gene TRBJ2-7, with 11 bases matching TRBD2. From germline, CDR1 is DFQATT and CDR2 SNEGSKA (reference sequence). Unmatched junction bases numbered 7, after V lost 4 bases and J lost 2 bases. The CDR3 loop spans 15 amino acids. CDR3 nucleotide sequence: TGCAGTGCTACCCGACTTAGCGGGGGGGCCTACGAGCAGTACTTC. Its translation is CSATRLSGGAYEQYF.

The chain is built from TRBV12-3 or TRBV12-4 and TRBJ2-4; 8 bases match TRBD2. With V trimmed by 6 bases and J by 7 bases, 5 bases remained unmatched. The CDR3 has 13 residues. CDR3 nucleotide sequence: TGTGCCAGCAGACTAGCGGCAGGGAACATTCAGTACTTC. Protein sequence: CASRLAAGNIQYF.

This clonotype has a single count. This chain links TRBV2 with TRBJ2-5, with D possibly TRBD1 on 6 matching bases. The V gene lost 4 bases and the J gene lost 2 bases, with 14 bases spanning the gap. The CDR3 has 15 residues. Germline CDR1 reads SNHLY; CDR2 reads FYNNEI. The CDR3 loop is CASSARQVTQETQYF. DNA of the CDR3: TGTGCCAGCAGTGCCCGACAGGTTACACAAGAGACCCAGTACTTC.

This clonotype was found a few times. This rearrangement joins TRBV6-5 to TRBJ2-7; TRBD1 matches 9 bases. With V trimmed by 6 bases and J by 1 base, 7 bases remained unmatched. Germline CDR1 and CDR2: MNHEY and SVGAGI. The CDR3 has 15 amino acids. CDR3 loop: CASREPGQGSYEQYF. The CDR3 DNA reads TGTGCCAGCAGAGAGCCGGGACAGGGTTCCTACGAGCAGTACTTC.

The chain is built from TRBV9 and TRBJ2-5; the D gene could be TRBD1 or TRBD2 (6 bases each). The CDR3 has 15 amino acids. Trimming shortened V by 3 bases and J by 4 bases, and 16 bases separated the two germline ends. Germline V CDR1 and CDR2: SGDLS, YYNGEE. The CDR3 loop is CASSGGRGPPETQYF. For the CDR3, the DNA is TGTGCCAGCAGCGGGGGCCGGGGGCCTCCAGAGACCCAGTACTTC. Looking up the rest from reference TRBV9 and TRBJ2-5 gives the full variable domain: DSGVTQTPKHLITATGQRVTLRCSPRSGDLSVYWYQQSLDQGLQFLIQYYNGEERAKGNILERFSAQQFPDLHSELNLSSLELGDSALYFCASSGGRGPPETQYFGPGTRLLVL.

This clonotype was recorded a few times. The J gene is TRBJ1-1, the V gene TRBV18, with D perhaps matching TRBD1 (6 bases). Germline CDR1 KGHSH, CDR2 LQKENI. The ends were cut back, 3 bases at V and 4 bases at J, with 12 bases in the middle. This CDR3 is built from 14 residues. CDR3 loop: CASSPETRGTEAFF. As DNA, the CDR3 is TGTGCCAGCTCACCGGAAACCAGGGGCACTGAAGCTTTCTTT.

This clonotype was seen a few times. The CDR3 bases are TGCAGTGCTACGGACAGAGGGCTCTACGAGCAGTACTTC. Encoded protein: CSATDRGLYEQYF. The V gene is TRBV20-1, the J gene TRBJ2-7; possible D gene TRBD1, 6 bases. Germline lookup yields CDR1 DFQATT and CDR2 SNEGSKA (reference sequence). The CDR3 has 13 residues. Trimming cost V 4 bases and J 3 bases, with 13 bases left between them.

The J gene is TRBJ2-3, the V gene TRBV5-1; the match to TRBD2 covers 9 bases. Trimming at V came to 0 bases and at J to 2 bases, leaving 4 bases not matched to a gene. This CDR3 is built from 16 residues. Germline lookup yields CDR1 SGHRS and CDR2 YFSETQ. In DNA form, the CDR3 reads TGCGCCAGCAGCTTGGGGCGGGGGGGTACCACAGATACGCAGTATTTT. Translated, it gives CASSLGRGGTTDTQYF.